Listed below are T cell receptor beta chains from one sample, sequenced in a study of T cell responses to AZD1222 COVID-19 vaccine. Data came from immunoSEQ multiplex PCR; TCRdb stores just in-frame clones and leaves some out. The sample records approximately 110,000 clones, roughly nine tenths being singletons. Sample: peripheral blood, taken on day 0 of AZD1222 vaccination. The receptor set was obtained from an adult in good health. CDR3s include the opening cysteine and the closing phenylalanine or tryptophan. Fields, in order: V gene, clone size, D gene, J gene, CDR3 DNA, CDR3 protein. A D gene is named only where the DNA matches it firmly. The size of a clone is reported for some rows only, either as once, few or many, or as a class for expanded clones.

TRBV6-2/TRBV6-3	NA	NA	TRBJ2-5	TGTGCCAGCAGTCCGGGGGGCCGAGAGACCCAGTACTTC	CASSPGGRETQYF
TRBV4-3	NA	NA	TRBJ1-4	TGCGCCAGCAGCCAAGATAGGCTAGCTTCAACTAATGAAAAACTGTTTTTT	CASSQDRLASTNEKLFF
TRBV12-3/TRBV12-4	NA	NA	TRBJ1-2	TGTGCCAGCAGTTTGAACGCTGGTATGGGCTACACCTTC	CASSLNAGMGYTF
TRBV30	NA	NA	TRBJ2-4	TGTGCCTGGAACAACCTGCGGCAGGGCCTAGCCAAAAACATTCAGTACTTC	CAWNNLRQGLAKNIQYF
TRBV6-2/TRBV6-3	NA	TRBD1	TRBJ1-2	TGTGCCAGCAGCGACAGGGGTGACTATGGCTACACCTTC	CASSDRGDYGYTF
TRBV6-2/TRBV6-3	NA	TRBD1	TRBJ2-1	TGTGCCAGCAGTTACTACAGGGGGCCCTACTACAATGAGCAGTTCTTC	CASSYYRGPYYNEQFF
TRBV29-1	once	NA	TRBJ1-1	TGCAGCGCAGGACACTTGAACACTGAAGCTTTCTTT	CSAGHLNTEAFF
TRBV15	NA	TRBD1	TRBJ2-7	TGTGCCACCAGCAGAATCGCCGGGACAGGGGCCTACGAGCAGTACTTC	CATSRIAGTGAYEQYF
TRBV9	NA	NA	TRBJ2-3	TGTGCCAGCAGCCCCCGCCGGGAGCTCCCAGATACGCAGTATTTT	CASSPRRELPDTQYF
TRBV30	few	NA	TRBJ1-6	TGTGCCTGGAGCGCTCAGGGTGATTCACCCCTCCACTTT	CAWSAQGDSPLHF
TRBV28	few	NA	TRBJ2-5	TGTGCCAGCTCTACGGGGGAGACCCAGTACTTC	CASSTGETQYF
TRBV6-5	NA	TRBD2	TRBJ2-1	TGTGCCAGCAGTTACCAGTCGGGAGGGACCTACAATGAGCAGTTCTTC	CASSYQSGGTYNEQFF
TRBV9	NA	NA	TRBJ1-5	TGTGCCAGCAGCGCGGGCGGTGGCAGCTCTCAGCCCCAGCATTTT	CASSAGGGSSQPQHF
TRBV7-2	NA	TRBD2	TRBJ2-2	TGTGCCAGCAGCTCGAGGACTAGCGGGGTCACCGGGGAGCTGTTTTTT	CASSSRTSGVTGELFF
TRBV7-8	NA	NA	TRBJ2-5	TGTGCCAGCACCCCCCGTCGGAATAGCAGAGAGACCCAGTACTTC	CASTPRRNSRETQYF
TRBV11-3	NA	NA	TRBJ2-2	TGTGCCAGCAGCTTAGATGGGGAGTCGAACACCGGGGAGCTGTTTTTT	CASSLDGESNTGELFF
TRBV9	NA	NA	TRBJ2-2	TGTGCCAGCAGCGTAGTCACCACCGGGGAGCTGTTTTTT	CASSVVTTGELFF
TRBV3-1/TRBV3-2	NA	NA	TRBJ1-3	TGTGCCAGCAGCCCACCTCGGCCGGGAGTCTCTGGAAACACCATATATTTT	CASSPPRPGVSGNTIYF
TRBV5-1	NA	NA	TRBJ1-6	TGCGCCAGCAGCTTCGACGGGGTAGGCAATTCACCCCTCCACTTT	CASSFDGVGNSPLHF
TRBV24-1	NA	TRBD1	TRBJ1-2	TGTGCCACCAGTGATTTGGGTGTGGGACAGGAATATGGCTACACCTTC	CATSDLGVGQEYGYTF
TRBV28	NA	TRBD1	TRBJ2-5	TGTGCCAGCAGTTCCTCCCAAGGGGACAGGGGGCAAGAGACCCAGTACTTC	CASSSSQGDRGQETQYF
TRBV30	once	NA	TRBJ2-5	TGTGCCTGGAGTGACGGAGGGAGGACAGAGACCCAGTACTTC	CAWSDGGRTETQYF
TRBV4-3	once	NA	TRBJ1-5	TGCGCCAGCAGCCAAGATATATGGGGCGATCAGCCCCAGCATTTT	CASSQDIWGDQPQHF
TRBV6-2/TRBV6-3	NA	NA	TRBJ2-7	TGTGCCAGCAGTTACTCCGCGGGACTCCCCTACGAGCAGTACTTC	CASSYSAGLPYEQYF
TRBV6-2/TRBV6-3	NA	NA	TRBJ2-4	TGTGCCAGCAGTTACGGAGGACTAGCCAAAAACATTCAGTACTTC	CASSYGGLAKNIQYF